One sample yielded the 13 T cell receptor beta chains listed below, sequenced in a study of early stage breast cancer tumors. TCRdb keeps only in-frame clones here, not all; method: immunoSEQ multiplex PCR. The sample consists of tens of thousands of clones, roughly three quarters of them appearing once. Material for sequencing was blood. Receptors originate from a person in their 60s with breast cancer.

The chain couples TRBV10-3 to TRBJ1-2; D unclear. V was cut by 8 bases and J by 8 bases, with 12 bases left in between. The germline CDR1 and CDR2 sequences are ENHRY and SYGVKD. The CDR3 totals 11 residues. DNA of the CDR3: TGTGCCATCGGACTCGGCGAGGGCTACACCTTC. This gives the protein CAIGLGEGYTF.

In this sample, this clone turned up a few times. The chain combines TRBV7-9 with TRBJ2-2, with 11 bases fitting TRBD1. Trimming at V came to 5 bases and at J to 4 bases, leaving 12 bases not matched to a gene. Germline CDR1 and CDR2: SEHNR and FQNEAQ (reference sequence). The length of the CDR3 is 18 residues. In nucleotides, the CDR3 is TGTGCCAGCAGCACACCTCTTGGACAGGGGGCCCTCACCGGGGAGCTGTTTTTT. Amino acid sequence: CASSTPLGQGALTGELFF.

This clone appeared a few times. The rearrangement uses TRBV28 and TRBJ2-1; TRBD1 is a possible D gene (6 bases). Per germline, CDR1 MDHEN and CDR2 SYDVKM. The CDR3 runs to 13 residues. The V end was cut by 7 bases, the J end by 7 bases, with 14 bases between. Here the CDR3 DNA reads TGTGCCAGCAACTCCGACAGGCGGAATGAGCAGTTCTTC. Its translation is CASNSDRRNEQFF. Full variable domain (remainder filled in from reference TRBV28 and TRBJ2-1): DVKVTQSSRYLVKRTGEKVFLECVQDMDHENMFWYRQDPGLGLRLIYFSYDVKMKEKGDIPEGYSVSREKKERFSLILESASTNQTSMYLCASNSDRRNEQFFGPGTRLTVL.

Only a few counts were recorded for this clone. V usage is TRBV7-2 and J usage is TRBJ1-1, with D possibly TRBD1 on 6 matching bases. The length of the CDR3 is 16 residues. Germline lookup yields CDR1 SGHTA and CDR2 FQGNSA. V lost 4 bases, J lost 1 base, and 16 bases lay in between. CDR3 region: CASSSLLTGTNTEAFF. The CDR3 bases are TGTGCCAGCAGCTCCCTTTTGACAGGAACGAACACTGAAGCTTTCTTT.

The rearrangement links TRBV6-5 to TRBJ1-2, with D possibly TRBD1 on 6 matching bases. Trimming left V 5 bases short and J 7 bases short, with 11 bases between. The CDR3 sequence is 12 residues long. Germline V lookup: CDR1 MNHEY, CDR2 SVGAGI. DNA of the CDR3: TGTGCCAGCAGTAAAGGGGGGGGTGGCTACACCTTC. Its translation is CASSKGGGGYTF.

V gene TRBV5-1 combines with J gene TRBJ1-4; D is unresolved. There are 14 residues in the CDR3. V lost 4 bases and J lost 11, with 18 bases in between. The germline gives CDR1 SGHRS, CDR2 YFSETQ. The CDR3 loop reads CASSPRPGVGKLFF. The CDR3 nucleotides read TGCGCCAGCAGCCCCCGGCCCGGGGTTGGGAAACTGTTTTTT.

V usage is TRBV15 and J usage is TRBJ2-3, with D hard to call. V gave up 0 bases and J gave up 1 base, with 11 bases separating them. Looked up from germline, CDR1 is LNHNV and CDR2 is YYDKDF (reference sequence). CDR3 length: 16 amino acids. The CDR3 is CATSRDSGRRTDTQYF. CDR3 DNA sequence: TGTGCCACCAGCAGAGATTCAGGCAGGCGCACAGATACGCAGTATTTT.

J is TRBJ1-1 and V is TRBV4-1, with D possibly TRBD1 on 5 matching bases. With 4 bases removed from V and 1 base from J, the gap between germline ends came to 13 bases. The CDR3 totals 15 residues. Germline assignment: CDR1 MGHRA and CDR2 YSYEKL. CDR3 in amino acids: CASSLSPGRNTEAFF. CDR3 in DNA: TGCGCCAGCAGCCTAAGCCCGGGACGGAACACTGAAGCTTTCTTT.

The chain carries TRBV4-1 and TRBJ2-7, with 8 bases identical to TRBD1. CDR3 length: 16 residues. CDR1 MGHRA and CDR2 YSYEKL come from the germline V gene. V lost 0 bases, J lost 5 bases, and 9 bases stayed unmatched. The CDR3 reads CASSQEILDRADEQYF. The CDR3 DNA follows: TGCGCCAGCAGCCAAGAAATTCTGGACAGGGCAGACGAGCAGTACTTC.

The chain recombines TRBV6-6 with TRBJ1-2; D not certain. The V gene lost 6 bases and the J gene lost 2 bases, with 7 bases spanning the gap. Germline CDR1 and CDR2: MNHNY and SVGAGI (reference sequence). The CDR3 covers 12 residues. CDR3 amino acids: CASSVDNYGYTF. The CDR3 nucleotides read TGTGCCAGCAGCGTAGACAACTATGGCTACACCTTC.

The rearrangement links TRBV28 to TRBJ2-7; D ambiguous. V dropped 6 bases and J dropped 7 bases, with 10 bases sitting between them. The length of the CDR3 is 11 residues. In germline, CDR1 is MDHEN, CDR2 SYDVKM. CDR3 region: CASSRVGEQYF. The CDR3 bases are TGTGCCAGCAGCCGGGTGGGAGAGCAGTACTTC.

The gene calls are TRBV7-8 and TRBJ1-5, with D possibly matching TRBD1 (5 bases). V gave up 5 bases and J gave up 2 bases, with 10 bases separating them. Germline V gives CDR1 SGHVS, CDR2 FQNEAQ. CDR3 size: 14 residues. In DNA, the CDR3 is TGTGCCAGCAGCCCCTCGACAGGCAATCAGCCCCAGCATTTT. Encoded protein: CASSPSTGNQPQHF.

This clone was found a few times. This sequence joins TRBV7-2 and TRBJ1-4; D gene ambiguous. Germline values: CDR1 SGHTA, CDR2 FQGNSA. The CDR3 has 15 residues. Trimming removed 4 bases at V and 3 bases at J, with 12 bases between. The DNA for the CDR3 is TGTGCCAGCAGCTCATCCGGGTCGCCTAATGAAAAACTGTTTTTT. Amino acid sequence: CASSSSGSPNEKLFF.